This T cell receptor (beta chain) was documented in a study of CD8+ T cells in alopecia areata listed by TCRdb under 2018. About the full investigation: The treated patients took part in an open-label pilot trial in which moderate-to-severe alopecia areata was treated with oral tofacitinib at 5 to 10 mg twice daily. Patients stayed on tofacitinib for 6 to 18 months and then had 6 months of follow-up off drug so that delayed response and recurrence could be assessed. Disease severity in treated patients was measured with the SALT score, which quantifies the percentage of affected scalp surface area. The study used high-throughput TCRbeta sequencing to examine T cell clonal expansion in alopecia areata, in both the C3H/HeJ mouse model and human patients. In humans, TCRbeta sequencing was performed on scalp tissue and on sorted CD4+ and CD8+ peripheral blood T cells from healthy controls and from patients with patchy or totalis/universalis alopecia areata. Patients on tofacitinib were biopsied at baseline and after 4 and 24 weeks of treatment, and several of the patients also had a later scalp biopsy. Clonality in the scalp was compared among normal scalp (n=4), patchy alopecia areata scalp (n=8), and alopecia totalis/universalis scalp (n=8). RNA came from the PAXgene miRNA kit for fixed scalp, the miRNeasy kit for PBMCs, and the RNeasy kit for mouse skin. TCRbeta CDR3 regions were amplified by immunoSEQ multiplex PCR with 35 Vbeta forward and 13 Jbeta reverse primers.

What this sample's time point label stands for: around 29 days on oral tofacitinib. The treatment or condition label here, explained by the study, means: oral pan-JAK inhibitor, 5-10 mg twice daily. Lesional scalp punch biopsies and peripheral blood were collected from alopecia areata patients. After PBMCs were isolated by density centrifugation and stained for CD3, CD4 and CD8, a FACSAria was used to sort CD4+ and CD8+ T cells. Paper-wide results and their limitations: Compared with normal scalp, lesional scalp, particularly in alopecia totalis/universalis, had higher clonality and more expanded CD8+ clones, which suggests antigenic drive. TCR sequences shared between patients were less clear than in mice, possibly partly because of HLA diversity in the patient population. Tofacitinib significantly lowered scalp clonality and the number of expanded CD8+ clones among the top 100 scalp clones. Unlike mouse skin, which is dominated by gammadelta T cells, normal human skin has resident alphabeta T cells that are also sequenced, and this complicates analysis of the scalp TCR repertoire. During tofacitinib treatment, many expanded lesional clones stuck around in both scalp and blood, and this persistence may partly explain why relapse happens after treatment is stopped. Because the treated cohort was small and included a single nonresponder, larger studies are needed to assess links between baseline CD8+ expansion and response.

CDR1 and CDR2 were assigned from the germline V gene as SGHAT and FQNNGV. Including cysteine and phenylalanine, the CDR3 has 13 amino acids. Of all the DNA, just the CDR3 is kept, 39 bases in frame from base 1. This clone came up once. This clone's antigen is unknown. It has no much larger one-base neighbor in the sample; base qualities were not kept. The method behind the library was the immunoSEQ multiplex PCR assay. RNA was extracted from all samples and reverse transcribed into cDNA, which served as template for TCR sequencing. SuperScript III was used to make first-strand cDNA, primed with a 2:1 mix of oligo-dT and random hexamers. A synthetic immune receptor repertoire was used to measure amplification bias, and any remaining bias was corrected computationally. As for the authors' bioinformatics: Raw reads were preprocessed to remove errors, and CDR3 was defined according to IMGT conventions as the region from the conserved cysteine to phenylalanine. Clonality was computed by normalizing Shannon entropy by log2 of the number of productive unique TCRs and subtracting the result from 1. Whether scalp clones were CD4 or CD8 was inferred by matching scalp TCRbeta sequences against CD4 and CD8 repertoires sorted from blood. TCRdb re-hosts the immuneACCESS table, in-frame sequences only. Its copies lack some clones; in the studies checked, an unresolved V gene accounts for under half of them, and the cause for the rest is not known. The V and J calls and clone size are taken from that table; D and trimming were inferred from the DNA. The sample yields around 150,000 clones; 55% to 75% were counted once. 0.75% to 0.95% of the sample is held by the ten biggest clonotypes.

This sequence originates from a human donor with alopecia areata. The input for sequencing was CD4+ T cells sorted from blood, taken at week 4, from a patient treated with tofacitinib. The chain is made from TRBV11-2 and TRBJ2-5, with no reliable assignment of the D segment. Gene TRBJ2-7 matches the end of the DNA better, so the J call may be wrong. The CDR3 region reads CASALWQSYEQYF. The nucleotides are TGTGCCAGCGCCTTATGGCAGTCCTACGAGCAGTACTTC.